There are many counts of the clone carrying this T cell receptor (beta chain). The read ends 3 residues early relative to the CDR3; the germline J gene fills the gap. Produced via immunoSEQ multiplex PCR; TCRdb's table is partial and in-frame only. The record shows 30,000 to 40,000 clones for this sample, with no singletons present. Germline lookup yields CDR1 KGHSH and CDR2 LQKENI. V was pared by 3 bases and J by 6 bases, with 6 bases of the junction left unmatched. The CDR3 sequence is 15 residues long. The data were obtained in a study of T cell clonality in common variable immunodeficiency. This clonotype was obtained from a person aged 18 to 70 in good health. This chain connects TRBV18 to TRBJ2-1; 9 bases line up with TRBD2. Sequenced: peripheral blood mononuclear cells. The DNA read from the CDR3 is TGTGCCAGCTCACCGTTAAGTAGCGGGAGCAATGAG. Translating gives CASSPLSSGSNE. The whole CDR3 is CASSPLSSGSNEQFF.